This T cell receptor beta chain was found in a study of cytomegalovirus exposure and HLA in healthy donors. Broader study findings: Among TCR beta chains, those listed as cytomegalovirus-associated numbered over 150. The dataset shows that most TCR sequences were rare, while some public TCRs occurred in many donors. The authors assumed roughly uniform sequencing depth across donors for presence/absence analyses.

In regard to this clone: Antigen: not known.

The PCR was carried out with 60 Vbeta primers and 13 Jbeta primers. Methods used by the authors: Some 11 million shared chains were among the approximately 80 million unique TCR beta chains that a later analysis counted. Some clones are missing from TCRdb's copy, which holds only in-frame ones; the method was immunoSEQ multiplex PCR. V and J calls and clone size follow that table, whereas D and trimming were derived from the DNA. This sample carries about 180,000 clones, roughly four fifths of them seen once, and the ten largest clones take around 1.6%. The source material was PBMCs. The sequence derives from a man aged 18 to 30 in good health and CMV-seronegative.

The CDR3, as DNA: TGTGCCAGCTCACCGATTCGGGACAGGGGGAATTCACCCCTCCACTTT. This codes for CASSPIRDRGNSPLHF. V is TRBV18 and J is TRBJ1-6, with 11 bases matching TRBD1. In germline, CDR1 is KGHSH, CDR2 LQKENI. The ends lost 3 bases at V and 7 bases at J; junction bases unmatched: 5. CDR3 length: 16 amino acids.